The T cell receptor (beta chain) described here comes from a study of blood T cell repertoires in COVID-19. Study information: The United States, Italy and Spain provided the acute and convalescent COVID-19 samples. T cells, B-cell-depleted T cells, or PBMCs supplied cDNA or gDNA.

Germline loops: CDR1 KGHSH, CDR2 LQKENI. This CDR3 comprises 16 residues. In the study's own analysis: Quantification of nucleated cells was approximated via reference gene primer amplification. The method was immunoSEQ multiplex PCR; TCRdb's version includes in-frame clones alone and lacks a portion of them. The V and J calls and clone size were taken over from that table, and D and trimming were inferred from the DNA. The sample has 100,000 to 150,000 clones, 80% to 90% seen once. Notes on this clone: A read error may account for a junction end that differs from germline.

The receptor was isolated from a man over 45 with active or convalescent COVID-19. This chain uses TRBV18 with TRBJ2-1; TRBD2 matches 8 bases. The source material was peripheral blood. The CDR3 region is CASSPPGSGIHNEQFF. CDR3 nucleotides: TGTGCCAGCTCCCCACCGGGTAGCGGGATTCACAATGAGCAGTTCTTC.